This is a list of T cell receptor beta chains from one sample in a study of beta chain features in type 1 diabetes. Here immunoSEQ multiplex PCR was the method, and the copy in TCRdb shows in-frame clones only, minus some. This table holds roughly 38,000 clones, approximately 70% found once. Sequenced material: Tregs from blood. Receptor source: a young man with type 1 diabetes. Some clones in this sample may be carry-over from other donors' samples. CDR3s include the opening cysteine and the closing phenylalanine or tryptophan. Fields, in order: D gene, V gene, clone size, J gene, CDR3 protein, CDR3 DNA. D genes are given only for firm matches. The listing skips clone size in some rows; elsewhere it reads once, few, many or a size class.

d_gene: TRBD2
v_gene: TRBV4-2
abundance: NA
j_gene: TRBJ2-7
CDR3aa: CASSQVVGSGDYEQYF
CDR3nt: TGTGCCAGCAGCCAAGTAGTAGGTAGCGGGGACTACGAGCAGTACTTC

d_gene: TRBD2
v_gene: TRBV9
abundance: NA
j_gene: TRBJ2-3
CDR3aa: CASSPRTSGVSDTQYF
CDR3nt: TGTGCCAGCAGCCCTCGGACTAGCGGGGTATCAGATACGCAGTATTTT

d_gene: NA
v_gene: TRBV10-3
abundance: few
j_gene: TRBJ2-7
CDR3aa: CAISGGPNEQYF
CDR3nt: TGTGCCATCAGTGGCGGTCCCAACGAGCAGTACTTC

d_gene: NA
v_gene: TRBV4-2
abundance: NA
j_gene: TRBJ1-5
CDR3aa: CASSQDTRTTSNQPQHF
CDR3nt: TGTGCCAGCAGCCAAGATACGAGGACTACTAGCAATCAGCCCCAGCATTTT

d_gene: TRBD2
v_gene: TRBV5-4
abundance: once
j_gene: TRBJ2-5
CDR3aa: CASSLSASGGWETQYF
CDR3nt: TGTGCCAGCAGTCTATCGGCTAGCGGGGGTTGGGAGACCCAGTACTTC

d_gene: NA
v_gene: TRBV14
abundance: NA
j_gene: TRBJ2-2
CDR3aa: CASSDSGGSGELFF
CDR3nt: TGTGCCAGCAGCGACTCTGGCGGGTCCGGGGAGCTGTTTTTT

d_gene: TRBD2
v_gene: TRBV2
abundance: NA
j_gene: TRBJ2-2
CDR3aa: CAASGTSGAGELFF
CDR3nt: TGTGCCGCGTCCGGGACTAGCGGTGCCGGGGAGCTGTTTTTT

d_gene: NA
v_gene: TRBV5-1
abundance: NA
j_gene: TRBJ2-2
CDR3aa: CASSFEATGELFF
CDR3nt: TGCGCCAGCAGCTTCGAAGCGACCGGGGAGCTGTTTTTT

d_gene: NA
v_gene: TRBV5-5
abundance: few
j_gene: TRBJ2-5
CDR3aa: CASSVTDSPRETQYF
CDR3nt: TGTGCCAGCAGCGTTACCGACTCTCCACGGGAGACCCAGTACTTC

d_gene: TRBD1
v_gene: TRBV27
abundance: NA
j_gene: TRBJ1-6
CDR3aa: CASSLRAQGANLPSPLHF
CDR3nt: TGTGCCAGCAGTTTAAGGGCGCAGGGGGCAAATTTGCCCTCACCCCTCCACTTT